This is a list of T cell receptor beta chains from one sample in a study of shared clonotypes between healthy human individuals. Clones were read by immunoSEQ multiplex PCR, and TCRdb kept only the in-frame ones, dropping some. Of over 2,000,000 clones listed, over 85% are singletons. Sequencing used naive CD8+ T cells from PBMCs. The receptors originated from a man aged 18-30 years in good health. Some clones in this sample may be carry-over from other donors' samples. CDR3s include the opening cysteine and the closing phenylalanine or tryptophan. The D gene is left open where the match is weak. The listing skips clone size in some rows; elsewhere it reads once, few, many or a size class.

cdr3_nt | cdr3_aa | clone_size | d_call | j_call | cdr3_length | v_call
TGTGCCAGCAGCGTATTCGGCGGGCTAGGGGTGGATGAGCAGTTCTTC | CASSVFGGLGVDEQFF | - | - | TRBJ2-1 | 16 | TRBV9
TGTGCCAGCAGCGAGGGCAGATACTCTTCCACCATATATTTT | CASSEGRYSSTIYF | - | - | TRBJ1-3 | 14 | TRBV9
TGTGCCATCCGGGAGAGAGCGAACACTGAAGCTTTCTTT | CAIRERANTEAFF | - | - | TRBJ1-1 | 13 | TRBV19
TGTGCCAGCAGCTTACAGGCCCTTTGGACAGGGGTTTACGAGCAGTACTTC | CASSLQALWTGVYEQYF | once | TRBD1 | TRBJ2-7 | 17 | TRBV5-6
TGTGCCAGCAGCTTAGGGCGGACAGGGGACTCCTACGAGCAGTACTTC | CASSLGRTGDSYEQYF | - | TRBD1 | TRBJ2-7 | 16 | TRBV11-2
TGTGCCAGCAGTTACAGGACAGGATTCGGCTATGGCTACACCTTC | CASSYRTGFGYGYTF | - | TRBD1 | TRBJ1-2 | 15 | TRBV6-5
TGCAGCGTTGTTCACTCCTACGAGCAGTACTTC | CSVVHSYEQYF | - | - | TRBJ2-7 | 11 | TRBV29-1
TGTGCCAGCAGCTTCTGGAGGAGCTCCTACAATGAGCAGTTCTTC | CASSFWRSSYNEQFF | few | - | TRBJ2-1 | 15 | TRBV7-6
TGTGCCAGCAGTTACGGAGGCTACACCTTC | CASSYGGYTF | - | - | TRBJ1-2 | 10 | TRBV6-6
TGTGCCAGCCTGGAACTAGCGGGAGTGTGTGAGCAGTTCTTC | CASLELAGVCEQFF | - | TRBD2 | TRBJ2-1 | 14 | TRBV6-5
TGTGCCAGCAGTTTAGGCCTCCCGGGGGAGATAGCCTACGAGCAGTACTTC | CASSLGLPGEIAYEQYF | - | - | TRBJ2-7 | 17 | TRBV27
TGTGCCAGCAGTTTATCGGGGCTCACTGAAGCTTTCTTT | CASSLSGLTEAFF | - | - | TRBJ1-1 | 13 | TRBV27
TGTGCCAGCAGTTTATGGGGGGGCGTGAACACTGAAGCTTTCTTT | CASSLWGGVNTEAFF | - | - | TRBJ1-1 | 15 | TRBV27
TGTGCCAGCAGCGTAGAGGGACAGACCTTCACAGATACGCAGTATTTT | CASSVEGQTFTDTQYF | - | TRBD1 | TRBJ2-3 | 16 | TRBV9
TGTGCCAGTAGTCCAGGACAGGGTGGTAGGTACGAGCAGTACTTC | CASSPGQGGRYEQYF | - | TRBD1 | TRBJ2-7 | 15 | TRBV19
TGCGCCAGCAGTGATTCTCGGACTAGCGGGAACGAACTGACCTACGAGCAGTACTTC | CASSDSRTSGNELTYEQYF | - | TRBD2 | TRBJ2-7 | 19 | TRBV10-2
TGTGCCAGCAGCTTCTTTAGCGGAACCCCGTACGAGCAGTACTTC | CASSFFSGTPYEQYF | once | - | TRBJ2-7 | 15 | TRBV5-6
TGTGCCAGCAGTTACTCGTCTGAAACCCTGGAGCAGTTCTTC | CASSYSSETLEQFF | - | - | TRBJ2-1 | 14 | TRBV6-5
TGTGCCTGGAGACCTCGGACGGGCGAAGCTTTCTTT | CAWRPRTGEAFF | once | - | TRBJ1-1 | 12 | TRBV30
TGCGCCAGCAGCTTTAAGCGGGAGAAACCAGATACGCAGTATTTT | CASSFKREKPDTQYF | - | TRBD2 | TRBJ2-3 | 15 | TRBV5-1
TGTGCCAGCAGGGTGACAGGGAACACCGGGGAGCTGTTTTTT | CASRVTGNTGELFF | - | - | TRBJ2-2 | 14 | TRBV6-1
TGTGCCAGCAGCTTATCCGTACTCCGAGACAGGCGCGATCAGCCCCAGCATTTT | CASSLSVLRDRRDQPQHF | - | - | TRBJ1-5 | 18 | TRBV7-2
TGTGCCAGCAGACCCGGTTGGGGGGGTGAAAAACTGTTTTTT | CASRPGWGGEKLFF | - | - | TRBJ1-4 | 14 | TRBV28
TGTGCCTCCCCGGGGGGACGGCGGATAGATACGCAGTATTTT | CASPGGRRIDTQYF | - | TRBD2 | TRBJ2-3 | 14 | TRBV7-3
TGTGCCAGCAGCCCCCGAGGACAGGGTCCTGGCTACACCTTC | CASSPRGQGPGYTF | - | TRBD1 | TRBJ1-2 | 14 | TRBV6-5